A single sample is the source of the 2 T cell receptor beta chains below, sequenced in a study of beta chain features in type 1 diabetes. The entirety of the isolated RNA underwent reverse transcription, so expressed TCRB transcripts were sequenced. Produced via immunoSEQ multiplex PCR; TCRdb's table is partial and in-frame only. The table includes roughly 170,000 clones, around 13% detected once. The sequenced material came from central memory CD4+ T cells from blood. The receptors come from a woman aged 18 to 35 in good health.

This clone was seen more than once but under ten times. The CDR3 loop reads CASSPSTASGNTIYF. The CDR3 nucleotides are TGTGCCAGCTCACCATCTACAGCCTCTGGAAACACCATATATTTT. The V call is TRBV18, the J call TRBJ1-3, with D unresolved. Germline loops: CDR1 KGHSH, CDR2 LQKENI. V lost 2 bases and J lost 0, with 8 bases in between. This CDR3 is 15 amino acids long.

This clone was detected a few times. This chain connects TRBV9 to TRBJ2-5, with 7 nucleotides matching TRBD2. Unmatched junction bases numbered 11, after V lost 2 bases and J lost 1 base. Germline CDR1 SGDLS, CDR2 YYNGEE. The CDR3 is 17 residues long. The CDR3, as DNA: TGTGCCAGCAGCGTGGATCTACTAGCGACACTCCAAGAGACCCAGTACTTC. It translates to CASSVDLLATLQETQYF.